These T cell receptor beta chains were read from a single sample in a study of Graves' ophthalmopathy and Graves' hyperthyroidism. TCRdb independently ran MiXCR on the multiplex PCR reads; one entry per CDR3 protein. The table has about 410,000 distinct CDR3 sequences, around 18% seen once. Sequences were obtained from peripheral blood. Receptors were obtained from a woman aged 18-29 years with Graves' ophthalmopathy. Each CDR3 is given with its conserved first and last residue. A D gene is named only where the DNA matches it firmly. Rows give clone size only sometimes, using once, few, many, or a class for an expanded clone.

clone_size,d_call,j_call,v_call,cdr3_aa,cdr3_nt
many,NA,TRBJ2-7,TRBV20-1,CSAWGRTYEQYF,TGCAGTGCTTGGGGCCGGACCTACGAGCAGTACTTC
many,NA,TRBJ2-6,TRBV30,CAWSVQIHSGANVLTF,TGTGCCTGGAGTGTACAAATCCACTCTGGGGCCAACGTCCTGACTTTC
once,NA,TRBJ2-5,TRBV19,CASSTVGHQEETQYF,TGTGCCAGTAGTACGGTGGGACACCAAGAAGAGACCCAGTACTTC
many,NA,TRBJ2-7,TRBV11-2,CASSLGSGPGYEQYF,TGTGCCAGCAGCTTAGGGAGCGGGCCCGGATACGAGCAGTACTTC
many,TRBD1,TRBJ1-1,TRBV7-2,CASSLGVGQDVF,TGTGCCAGCAGCTTAGGCGTTGGACAGGACGTTTTT
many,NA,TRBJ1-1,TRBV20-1,CSAREDDTNTEAFF,TGCAGTGCTAGGGAGGATGATACGAACACTGAAGCTTTCTTT
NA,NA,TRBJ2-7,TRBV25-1,CASQEGGTGSYEQYF,TGTGCCAGTCAAGAGGGGGGGACAGGCTCCTACGAGCAGTACTTC
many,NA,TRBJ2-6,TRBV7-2,CASSLQVSGANVLTF,TGTGCCAGCAGCTTACAGGTCTCTGGGGCCAACGTCCTGACTTTC
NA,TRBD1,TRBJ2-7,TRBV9,CASSGRDSMPEQYF,TGTGCCAGCAGCGGTCGGGACAGTATGCCCGAGCAGTACTTC
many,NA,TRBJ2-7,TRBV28,CASSSISWTAPSSYEQYF,TGTGCCAGCAGTTCCATTTCCTGGACAGCCCCGAGCTCCTACGAGCAGTACTTC
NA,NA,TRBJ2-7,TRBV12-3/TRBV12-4,CASSAPIGGSHEQYF,TGTGCCAGCAGTGCCCCCATAGGAGGGTCCCACGAGCAGTACTTC
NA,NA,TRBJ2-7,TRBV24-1,CASSLGRVGYEQYF,TGTGCCAGCAGTTTAGGAAGGGTAGGCTACGAGCAGTACTTC
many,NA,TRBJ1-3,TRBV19,CATARASSGNTIYF,TGTGCCACAGCAAGGGCGTCATCTGGAAACACCATATATTTT
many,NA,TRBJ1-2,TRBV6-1,CASSEVGRGYGYTF,TGTGCCAGCAGTGAAGTGGGCAGGGGATATGGCTACACCTTC
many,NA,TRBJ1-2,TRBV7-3,CASSLYARDGARGYGYTF,TGTGCCAGCAGCTTATACGCCCGGGACGGTGCACGAGGGTATGGCTACACCTTC
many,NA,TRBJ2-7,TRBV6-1,CASSGLRISYEQYF,TGTGCCAGCAGTGGGCTTAGAATCTCCTACGAGCAGTACTTC
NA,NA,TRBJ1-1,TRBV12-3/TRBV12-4,CASSVSGYDVEAFF,TGTGCCAGCAGCGTTTCAGGGTATGACGTCGAAGCTTTCTTT
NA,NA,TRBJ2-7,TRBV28,CASSFRGLTYEQYF,TGTGCCAGCAGTTTCCGGGGTTTGACCTACGAGCAGTACTTC
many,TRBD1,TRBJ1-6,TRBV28,CASTPGQRSLPPLHF,TGTGCCAGCACCCCGGGACAGAGGAGTTTACCACCCCTCCACTTT
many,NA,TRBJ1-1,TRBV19,CASSPARRRGPTEAFF,TGTGCCAGTAGCCCCGCAAGGCGGCGGGGGCCTACTGAAGCTTTCTTT
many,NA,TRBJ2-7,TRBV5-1,CASSSRTVFHHEQYF,TGCGCCAGCAGCTCCCGGACAGTCTTCCACCACGAGCAGTACTTC
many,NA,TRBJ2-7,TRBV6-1,CASSEVEQYF,TGTGCCAGCAGTGAGGTCGAGCAGTACTTC
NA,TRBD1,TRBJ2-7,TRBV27,CASSLFSTGARGEQYF,TGTGCCAGCAGTTTATTCTCGACAGGGGCTCGGGGCGAGCAGTACTTC
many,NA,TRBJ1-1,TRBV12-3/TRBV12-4,CASSLRGAGEAFF,TGTGCCAGCAGTTTAAGGGGGGCAGGAGAAGCTTTCTTT
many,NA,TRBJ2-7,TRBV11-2,CASSPLLAGSSSYEQYF,TGTGCCAGCAGCCCACTCCTCGCAGGGTCTAGTTCCTACGAGCAGTACTTC
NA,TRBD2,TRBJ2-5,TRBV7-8,CASSSSSFSGSSQGTQYF,TGTGCCAGCAGCTCCTCTAGTTTTAGCGGGAGTTCGCAGGGGACCCAGTACTTC
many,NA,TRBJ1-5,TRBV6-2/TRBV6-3,CASSYGGPGEPQHF,TGTGCCAGCAGTTATGGCGGCCCTGGGGAGCCCCAGCATTTT
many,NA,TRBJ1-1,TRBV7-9,CASSRPGSEAFF,TGTGCCAGCAGCAGACCGGGATCTGAAGCTTTCTTT
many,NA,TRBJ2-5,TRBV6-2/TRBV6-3,CASSSSEQETQYF,TGTGCCAGCAGCTCTAGCGAACAAGAGACCCAGTACTTC
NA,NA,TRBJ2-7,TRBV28,CASSEETVPTYEQYF,TGTGCCAGCAGCGAAGAGACAGTGCCCACCTACGAGCAGTACTTC
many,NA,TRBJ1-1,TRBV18,CASSPPAGSNTEAFF,TGTGCCAGCTCACCACCGGCAGGATCGAACACTGAAGCTTTCTTT
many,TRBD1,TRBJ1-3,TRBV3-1,CASSQGTGGIGGNTIYF,TGTGCCAGCAGCCAAGGGACAGGGGGCATTGGCGGAAACACCATATATTTT
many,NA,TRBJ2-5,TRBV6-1,CASSPRMKTQYF,TGTGCCAGCAGTCCCCGGATGAAGACCCAGTACTTC
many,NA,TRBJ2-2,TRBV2,CASKQEVWSGELFF,TGTGCCAGCAAACAGGAGGTTTGGAGCGGGGAGCTGTTTTTT
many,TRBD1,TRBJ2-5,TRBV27,CASSYTGTGGETQYF,TGTGCCAGCAGTTACACCGGGACAGGGGGGGAGACCCAGTACTTC
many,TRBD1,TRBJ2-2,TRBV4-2,CASSQYRGRITGELFF,TGTGCCAGCAGCCAATACAGGGGGCGTATCACCGGGGAGCTGTTTTTT
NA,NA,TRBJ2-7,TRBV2,CVSSEAAGYEQYF,TGTGTCAGCAGTGAAGCGGCAGGCTACGAGCAGTACTTC
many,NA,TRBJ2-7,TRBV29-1,CSVLVGGYEQYF,TGCAGCGTCCTAGTGGGGGGCTACGAGCAGTACTTC
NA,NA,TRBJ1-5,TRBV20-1,CSAADRSYQPQHF,TGCAGTGCTGCAGACAGATCCTATCAGCCCCAGCATTTT